The rows below give T cell receptor beta chains drawn from one sample of a study of identical twins. MiXCR, applied by TCRdb to the 5' RACE reads, yields one record per CDR3 protein. The sample includes approximately 690,000 distinct CDR3 sequences, 5.5% to 7.5% of them seen just once. Sequenced: naive T cells sorted from blood. The receptors stem from a man between 18 and 29 years old in good health. CDR3s include the opening cysteine and the closing phenylalanine or tryptophan. The D gene is left open where the match is weak. Clone size is given for some rows only: seen once, a few or many times, or a class if the clone is expanded.

D gene	J gene	V gene	clone size	CDR3 protein	CDR3 DNA
TRBD2	TRBJ2-3	TRBV20-1	few	CSARRLASGNTDTQYF	TGCAGTGCTAGAAGGTTGGCTAGCGGAAACACAGATACGCAGTATTTT
TRBD1	TRBJ1-3	TRBV12-3/TRBV12-4	-	CASSLRDRGRDTIYF	TGTGCCAGCAGTTTACGGGACAGGGGGCGCGACACCATATATTTT
TRBD2	TRBJ2-1	TRBV7-9	-	CASSLSSGRRSNEQFF	TGTGCCAGCAGCCTCTCTAGCGGGAGGAGAAGCAATGAGCAGTTCTTC
TRBD1	TRBJ1-5	TRBV6-2/TRBV6-3	many	CATSTQTGARNQPQHF	TGTGCCACCTCGACCCAGACAGGGGCCCGCAATCAGCCCCAGCATTTT
TRBD2	TRBJ2-2	TRBV18	few	CASSPGTSGDTGELFF	TGTGCCAGCTCACCAGGGACTAGCGGCGACACCGGGGAGCTGTTTTTT
TRBD1	TRBJ2-5	TRBV7-2	many	CASSRQGGGWTQYF	TGTGCCAGCAGCCGACAGGGGGGGGGATGGACCCAGTACTTC
-	TRBJ2-2	TRBV30	many	CAWKGVRNTGELFF	TGTGCCTGGAAAGGGGTACGAAACACCGGGGAGCTGTTTTTT
-	TRBJ2-1	TRBV6-2/TRBV6-3	many	CASSPDSSYNEQFF	TGTGCCAGCAGCCCAGACAGCTCCTACAATGAGCAGTTCTTC
TRBD2	TRBJ2-7	TRBV7-8	many	CASSYTSGRITYEQYF	TGTGCCAGCAGCTACACTAGCGGGAGGATCACCTACGAGCAGTACTTC
TRBD1	TRBJ2-1	TRBV12-5	many	CASGLAGGNEQFF	TGTGCTAGTGGTTTGGCAGGGGGCAACGAGCAGTTCTTC
-	TRBJ1-5	TRBV29-1	many	CSVKEGRFSNQPQHF	TGCAGCGTTAAGGAAGGACGGTTTTCCAATCAGCCCCAGCATTTT
-	TRBJ1-1	TRBV7-8	-	CASSLAFPNTEAFF	TGTGCCAGCAGCTTAGCTTTCCCGAACACTGAAGCTTTCTTT
-	TRBJ1-1	TRBV20-1	many	CSAPWDTEAFF	TGCAGTGCCCCCTGGGACACTGAAGCTTTCTTT
TRBD2	TRBJ2-7	TRBV11-1	many	CASSEKRIPGTRPYEQYF	TGTGCCAGCAGCGAAAAGAGGATCCCCGGGACTAGGCCATACGAGCAGTACTTC
-	TRBJ1-2	TRBV6-5	-	CASSYTSANGYTF	TGTGCCAGCAGTTACACTTCGGCGAATGGCTACACCTTC
-	TRBJ1-1	TRBV7-2	-	CASSLWPRNTEAFF	TGTGCCAGCAGCTTATGGCCTAGGAACACTGAAGCTTTCTTT
-	TRBJ2-1	TRBV7-9	-	CASSLAQKYNEQFF	TGTGCCAGCAGCTTAGCCCAAAAGTACAATGAGCAGTTCTTC
-	TRBJ1-1	TRBV6-2/TRBV6-3	-	CASSYFRGYTEAFF	TGTGCCAGCAGTTATTTCCGGGGATACACTGAAGCTTTCTTT
-	TRBJ1-2	TRBV4-3	few	CASSQVLGPRHYGYTF	TGCGCCAGCAGCCAAGTTTTGGGCCCCCGGCACTATGGCTACACCTTC
-	TRBJ2-5	TRBV5-1	many	CASSGSQGQETQYF	TGCGCCAGCAGCGGATCCCAGGGCCAAGAGACCCAGTACTTC
TRBD2	TRBJ2-2	TRBV6-5	-	CASSYGGAGELFF	TGTGCCAGCAGTTACGGGGGGGCCGGGGAGCTGTTTTTT
-	TRBJ2-2	TRBV18	few	CASSPQQTTNTGELFF	TGTGCCAGCTCACCACAACAGACCACGAACACCGGGGAGCTGTTTTTT
TRBD2	TRBJ2-3	TRBV29-1	many	CSVEVGGSTDTQYF	TGCAGCGTTGAGGTGGGGGGGAGCACAGATACGCAGTATTTT
TRBD2	TRBJ2-7	TRBV20-1	many	CSARRTSGDPYEQYF	TGCAGTGCTAGGAGGACTAGCGGGGACCCTTACGAGCAGTACTTC
TRBD1	TRBJ1-4	TRBV6-1	many	CASSERQGNEKLFF	TGTGCCAGCAGTGAGCGACAGGGGAATGAAAAACTGTTTTTT
-	TRBJ2-1	TRBV7-8	-	CASSLASAGPVF	TGTGCCAGCAGCTTAGCGTCGGCAGGTCCAGTCTTC
TRBD2	TRBJ2-3	TRBV15	few	CATSGPSGARTDTQYF	TGTGCCACCAGCGGACCTAGCGGGGCGCGCACAGATACGCAGTATTTT
-	TRBJ2-7	TRBV10-3	many	CAISDQRRYEQYF	TGTGCCATCAGTGATCAACGTCGGTACGAGCAGTACTTC
-	TRBJ2-1	TRBV4-3	-	CASSQDLSGPLNEQFF	TGCGCCAGCAGCCAAGATCTCAGCGGGCCACTCAATGAGCAGTTCTTC